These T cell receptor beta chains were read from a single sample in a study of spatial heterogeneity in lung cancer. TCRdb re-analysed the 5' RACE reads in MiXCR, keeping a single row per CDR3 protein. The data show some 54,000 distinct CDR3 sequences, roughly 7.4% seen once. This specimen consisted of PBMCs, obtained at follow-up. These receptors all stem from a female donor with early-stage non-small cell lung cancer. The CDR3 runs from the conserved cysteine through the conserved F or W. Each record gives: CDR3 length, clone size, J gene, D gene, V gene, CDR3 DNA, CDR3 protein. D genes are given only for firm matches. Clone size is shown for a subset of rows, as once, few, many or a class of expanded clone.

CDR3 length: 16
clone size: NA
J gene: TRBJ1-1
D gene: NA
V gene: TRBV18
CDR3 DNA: TGTGCCAGCTCACGTGGACAGCAACTCATGAACACTGAAGCTTTCTTT
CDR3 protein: CASSRGQQLMNTEAFF

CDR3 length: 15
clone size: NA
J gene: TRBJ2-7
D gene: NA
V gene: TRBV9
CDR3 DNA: TGTGCCAGCAGCGTAGGGTGGGCAGGAGACTACGAGCAGTACTTC
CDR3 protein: CASSVGWAGDYEQYF

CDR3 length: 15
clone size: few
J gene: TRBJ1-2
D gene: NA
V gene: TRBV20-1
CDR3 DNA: TGCAGTGCTAGAGATGGAACAGGGCGGGACTATGGCTACACCTTC
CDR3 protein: CSARDGTGRDYGYTF

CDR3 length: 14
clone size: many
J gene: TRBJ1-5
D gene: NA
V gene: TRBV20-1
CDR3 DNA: TGCAGTGCTAATGAGGGGATTAGCAATCAGCCCCAGCATTTT
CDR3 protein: CSANEGISNQPQHF

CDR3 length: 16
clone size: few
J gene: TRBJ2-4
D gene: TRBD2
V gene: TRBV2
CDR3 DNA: TGTGCCAGCAGTCCCCTGGCGGGGGAAGCCAAAAACATTCAGTACTTC
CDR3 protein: CASSPLAGEAKNIQYF

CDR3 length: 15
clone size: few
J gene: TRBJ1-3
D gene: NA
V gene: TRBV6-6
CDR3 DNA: TGTGCCAGCAGCCCTGGGACGGACCTTGGAAACACCATATATTTT
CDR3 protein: CASSPGTDLGNTIYF

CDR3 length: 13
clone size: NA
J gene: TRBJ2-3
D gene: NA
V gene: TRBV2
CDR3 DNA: TGTGCCAGCAGTGCGGGAACCCCAGATACGCAGTATTTT
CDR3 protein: CASSAGTPDTQYF

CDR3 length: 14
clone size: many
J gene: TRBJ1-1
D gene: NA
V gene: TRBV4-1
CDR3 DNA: TGCGCCAGCAGCCAAGATGAGGGGGATCGTGAAGCTTTCTTT
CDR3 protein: CASSQDEGDREAFF

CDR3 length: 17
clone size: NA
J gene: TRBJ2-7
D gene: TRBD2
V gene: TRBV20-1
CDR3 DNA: TGCAGTGCTAGAGATCTGAAGTTCGCGGGGGGGATCTACGAGCAGTACTTC
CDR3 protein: CSARDLKFAGGIYEQYF

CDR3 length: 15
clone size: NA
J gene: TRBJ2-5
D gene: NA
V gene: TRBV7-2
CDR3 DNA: TGTGCCAGCAGCCCAGACAGTTTAAGAACGGAGACCCAGTACTTC
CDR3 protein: CASSPDSLRTETQYF

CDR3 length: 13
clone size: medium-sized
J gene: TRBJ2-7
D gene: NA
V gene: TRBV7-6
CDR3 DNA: TGTGCCAGCAGCCCTGGGCCGAACTACGAGCAGTACTTC
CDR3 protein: CASSPGPNYEQYF

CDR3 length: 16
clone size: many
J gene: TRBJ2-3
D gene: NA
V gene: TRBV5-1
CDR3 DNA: TGCGCCAGCAGCTTGAATGGCGGCCTATTCACAGATACGCAGTATTTT
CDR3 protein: CASSLNGGLFTDTQYF

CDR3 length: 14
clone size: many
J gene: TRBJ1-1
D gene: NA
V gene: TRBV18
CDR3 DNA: TGTGCCAGCTCACCACGTCCGGGGGACGCTGAAGCTTTCTTT
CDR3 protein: CASSPRPGDAEAFF

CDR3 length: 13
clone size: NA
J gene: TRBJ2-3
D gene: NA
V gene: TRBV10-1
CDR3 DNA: TGCGCCAGCAGTCGGCTGATCATAGATACGCAGTATTTT
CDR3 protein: CASSRLIIDTQYF

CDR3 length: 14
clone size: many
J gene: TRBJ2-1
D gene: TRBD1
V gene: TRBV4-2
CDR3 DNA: TGTGCCAGCAGCCAACCGGGACAGGGACCTGAGCAGTTCTTC
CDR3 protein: CASSQPGQGPEQFF